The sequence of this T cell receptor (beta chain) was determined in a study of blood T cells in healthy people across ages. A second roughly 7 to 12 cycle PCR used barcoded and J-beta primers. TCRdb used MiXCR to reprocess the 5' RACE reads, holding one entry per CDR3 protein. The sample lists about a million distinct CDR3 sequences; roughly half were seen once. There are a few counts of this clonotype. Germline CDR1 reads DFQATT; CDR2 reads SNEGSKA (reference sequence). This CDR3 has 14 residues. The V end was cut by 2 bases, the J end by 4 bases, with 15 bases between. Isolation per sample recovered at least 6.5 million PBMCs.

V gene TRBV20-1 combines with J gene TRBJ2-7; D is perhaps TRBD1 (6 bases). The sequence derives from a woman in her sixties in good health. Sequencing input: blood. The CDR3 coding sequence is TGCAGTGCTAGACGGACAGTCAGGTCTTACGAGCAGTACTTC. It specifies CSARRTVRSYEQYF.